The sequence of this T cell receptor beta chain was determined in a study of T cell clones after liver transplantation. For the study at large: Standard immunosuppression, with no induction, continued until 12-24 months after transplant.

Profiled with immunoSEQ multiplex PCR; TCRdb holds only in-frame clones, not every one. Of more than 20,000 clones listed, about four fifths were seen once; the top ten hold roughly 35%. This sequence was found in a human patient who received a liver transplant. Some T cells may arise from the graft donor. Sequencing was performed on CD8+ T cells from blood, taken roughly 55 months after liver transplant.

The CDR3, as DNA: TGTGCCAGCAGTGAAGGGTGGATACTAGCGGGGGGCCACGAGCAGTACTTC. Amino acid sequence: CASSEGWILAGGHEQYF. The chain couples TRBV6-1 to TRBJ2-7; 12 nucleotides agree with TRBD2. This CDR3 has 17 amino acids. V shed 1 base and J 5 bases; nucleotides not matched to a gene: 9. Germline V lookup: CDR1 MNHNS, CDR2 SASEGT.